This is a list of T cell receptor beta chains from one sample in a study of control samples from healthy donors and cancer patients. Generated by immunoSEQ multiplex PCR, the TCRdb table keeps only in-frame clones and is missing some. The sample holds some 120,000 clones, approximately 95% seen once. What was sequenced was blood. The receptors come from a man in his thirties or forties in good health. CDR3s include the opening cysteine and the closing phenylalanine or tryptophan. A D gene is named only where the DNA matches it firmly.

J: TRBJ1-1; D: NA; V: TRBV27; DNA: TGTGCCAGCAGTTCCGGGGGGAACACTGAAGCTTTCTTT; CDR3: CASSSGGNTEAFF
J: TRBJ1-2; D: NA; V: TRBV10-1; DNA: TGCGCCAGCAGTGAGCGGACTAACTATGGCTACACCTTC; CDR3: CASSERTNYGYTF
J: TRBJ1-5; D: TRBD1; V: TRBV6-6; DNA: TGTGCCAGCAGTTCACAGGGGAGCAATCAGCCCCAGCATTTT; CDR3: CASSSQGSNQPQHF
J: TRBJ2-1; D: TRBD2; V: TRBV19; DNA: TGTGCCAGTAGTGCGGGGGTCAGCTCCTACAATGAGCAGTTCTTC; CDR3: CASSAGVSSYNEQFF
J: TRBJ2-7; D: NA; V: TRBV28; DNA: TGTGCCAGCAGTTTAACGCTTTTGGAAGAGCAGTACTTC; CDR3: CASSLTLLEEQYF
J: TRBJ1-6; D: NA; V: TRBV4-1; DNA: TGCGCCAGCAGCCAAGAAGTTGGCGCTCGGTCACCCCTCCACTTT; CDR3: CASSQEVGARSPLHF
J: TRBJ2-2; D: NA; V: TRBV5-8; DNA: TGTGCCACAAAGGGGACCGGGGAGCTGTTTTTT; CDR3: CATKGTGELFF
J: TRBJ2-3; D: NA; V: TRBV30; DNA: TGTGCCTGGAGTGTAAGGAGAGATACGCAGTATTTT; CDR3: CAWSVRRDTQYF
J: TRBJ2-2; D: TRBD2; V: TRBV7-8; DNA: TGTGCCAGCTGGGCGGGGGGGTTTCTTTCCACCGGGGAGCTGTTTTTT; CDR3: CASWAGGFLSTGELFF
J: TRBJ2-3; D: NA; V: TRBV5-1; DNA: TGCGCCAGCAGCTTCCGGCTTACCCCGGGAGATACGCAGTATTTT; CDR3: CASSFRLTPGDTQYF
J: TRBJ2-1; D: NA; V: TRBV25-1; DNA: TGTGCCAGCAGTGAATGGGCAGGGATGAATGAGCAGTTCTTC; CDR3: CASSEWAGMNEQFF
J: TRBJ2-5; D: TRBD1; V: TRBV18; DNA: TGTGCCAGCTCGACAGGACAGGGGCCCCAAGAGACCCAGTACTTC; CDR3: CASSTGQGPQETQYF
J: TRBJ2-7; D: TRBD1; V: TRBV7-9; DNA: TGTGCCAGCAGCCCCGGACAGGGAAAGGACGAGCAGTACTTC; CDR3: CASSPGQGKDEQYF
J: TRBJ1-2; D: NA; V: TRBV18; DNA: TGTGCCAGCTCACTCATGGGGAGATATACAATGAACTATGGCTACACCTTC; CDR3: CASSLMGRYTMNYGYTF